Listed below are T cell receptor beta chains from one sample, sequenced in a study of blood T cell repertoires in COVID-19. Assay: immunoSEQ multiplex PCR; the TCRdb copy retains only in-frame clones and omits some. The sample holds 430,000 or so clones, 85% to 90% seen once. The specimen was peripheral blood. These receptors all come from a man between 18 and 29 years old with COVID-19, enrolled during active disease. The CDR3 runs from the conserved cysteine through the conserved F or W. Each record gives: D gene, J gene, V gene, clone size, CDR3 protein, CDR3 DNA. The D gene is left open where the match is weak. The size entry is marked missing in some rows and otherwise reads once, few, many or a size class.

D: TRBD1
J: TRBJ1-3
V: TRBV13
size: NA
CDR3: CASSFPTGGGGNTIYF
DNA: TGTGCCAGCAGCTTTCCTACAGGGGGTGGTGGAAACACCATATATTTT

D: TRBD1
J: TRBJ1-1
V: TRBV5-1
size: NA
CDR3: CASSTTGGTEAFF
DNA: TGCGCCAGCAGCACGACAGGGGGCACTGAAGCTTTCTTT

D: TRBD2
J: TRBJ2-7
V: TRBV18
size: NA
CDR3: CASSPRAASGVYEQYF
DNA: TGTGCCAGCTCACCACGGGCGGCTAGCGGGGTCTATGAGCAGTACTTC

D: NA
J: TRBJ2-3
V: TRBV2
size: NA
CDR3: CASTLGSRGTDTQYF
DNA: TGTGCCAGCACCCTAGGCAGTAGGGGGACAGATACGCAGTATTTT

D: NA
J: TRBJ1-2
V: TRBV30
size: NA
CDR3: CAWRQGYYGYTF
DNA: TGTGCCTGGCGTCAGGGGTACTATGGCTACACCTTC

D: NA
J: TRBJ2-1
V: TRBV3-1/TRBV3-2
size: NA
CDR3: CASSPDPGHEQFF
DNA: TGTGCCAGCAGCCCCGACCCAGGGCATGAGCAGTTCTTC

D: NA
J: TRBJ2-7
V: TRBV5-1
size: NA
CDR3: CASSLGTEIYEQYF
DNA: TGCGCCAGCAGCTTGGGAACAGAGATCTACGAGCAGTACTTC

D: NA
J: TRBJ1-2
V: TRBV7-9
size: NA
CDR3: CASSSGQWNYGYTF
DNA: TGTGCCAGCAGCTCAGGACAGTGGAACTATGGCTACACCTTC

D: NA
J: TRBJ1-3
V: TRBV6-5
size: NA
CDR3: CASEEVRSSGNTIYF
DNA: TGTGCCAGCGAGGAGGTACGGAGCTCTGGAAACACCATATATTTT

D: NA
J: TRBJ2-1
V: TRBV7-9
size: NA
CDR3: CASSLLAYNEQFF
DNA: TGTGCCAGCAGCTTACTAGCATACAATGAGCAGTTCTTC

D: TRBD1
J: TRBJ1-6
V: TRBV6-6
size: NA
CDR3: CASSPPQGTPLHF
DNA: TGTGCCAGCAGCCCTCCACAGGGGACACCCCTCCACTTT

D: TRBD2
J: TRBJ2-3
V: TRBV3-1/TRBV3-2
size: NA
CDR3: CASSQVGPPSGGVDTQYF
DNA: TGTGCCAGCAGCCAAGTCGGGCCCCCAAGCGGGGGGGTTGATACGCAGTATTTT

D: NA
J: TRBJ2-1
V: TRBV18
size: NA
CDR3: CASSPVTGNEQFF
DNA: TGTGCCAGCTCACCTGTGACAGGTAATGAGCAGTTCTTC

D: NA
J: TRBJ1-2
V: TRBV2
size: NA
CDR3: CASSDGADLRGYTF
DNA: TGTGCCAGCAGTGATGGGGCAGACCTTCGGGGCTACACCTTC

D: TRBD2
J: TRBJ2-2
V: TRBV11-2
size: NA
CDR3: CASSNPLAGDTGELFF
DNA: TGTGCCAGCAGCAACCCCCTAGCGGGAGACACCGGGGAGCTGTTTTTT

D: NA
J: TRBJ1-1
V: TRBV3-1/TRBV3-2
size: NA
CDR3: CASKGKTRGRPEAFF
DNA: TGTGCCAGCAAAGGGAAAACTCGAGGGCGTCCTGAAGCTTTCTTT

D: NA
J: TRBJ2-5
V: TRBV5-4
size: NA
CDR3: CASSWTTRKETQYF
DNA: TGTGCCAGCAGCTGGACGACTAGAAAAGAGACCCAGTACTTC

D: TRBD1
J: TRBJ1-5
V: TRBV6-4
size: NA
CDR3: CASRDRGYGNQPQHF
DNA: TGTGCCAGCAGGGACAGGGGGTATGGCAATCAGCCCCAGCATTTT

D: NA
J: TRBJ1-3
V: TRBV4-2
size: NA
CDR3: CASSQDVRDGNTIYF
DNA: TGTGCCAGCAGCCAAGATGTGAGGGATGGAAACACCATATATTTT

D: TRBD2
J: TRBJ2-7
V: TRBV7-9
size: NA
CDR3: CASSYTSGSSYEQYF
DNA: TGTGCCAGCAGCTACACTAGCGGGAGCTCCTACGAGCAGTACTTC

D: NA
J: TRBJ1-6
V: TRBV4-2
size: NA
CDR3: CASSQVADNSPLHF
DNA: TGTGCCAGCAGCCAAGTCGCAGATAATTCACCCCTCCACTTT

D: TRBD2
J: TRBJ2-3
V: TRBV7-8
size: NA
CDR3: CASSLGTSGTDTQYF
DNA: TGTGCCAGCAGCTTAGGCACTAGCGGCACAGATACGCAGTATTTT

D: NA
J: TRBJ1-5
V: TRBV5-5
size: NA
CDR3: CASSFGGNQPQHF
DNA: TGTGCCAGCAGCTTCGGGGGCAATCAGCCCCAGCATTTT

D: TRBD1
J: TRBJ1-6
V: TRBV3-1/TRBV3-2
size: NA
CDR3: CASSLKLGQGNSPLHF
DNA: TGTGCCAGCAGCCTGAAGCTGGGACAGGGCAATTCACCCCTCCACTTT

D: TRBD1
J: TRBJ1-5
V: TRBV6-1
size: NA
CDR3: CASSARTGWASNQPQHF
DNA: TGTGCCAGCAGTGCCCGGACAGGGTGGGCTAGCAATCAGCCCCAGCATTTT

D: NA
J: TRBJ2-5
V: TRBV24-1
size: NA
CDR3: CATSDLGTGRRGQETQYF
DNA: TGTGCCACCAGTGATTTGGGGACAGGCCGGCGGGGGCAAGAGACCCAGTACTTC

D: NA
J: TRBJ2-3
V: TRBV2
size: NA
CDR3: CASKNRVGATDTQYF
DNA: TGTGCCAGCAAGAATCGGGTGGGGGCCACAGATACGCAGTATTTT

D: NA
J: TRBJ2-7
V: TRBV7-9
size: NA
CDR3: CASSSSVSYEQYF
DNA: TGTGCCAGCAGCTCTAGCGTCTCCTACGAGCAGTACTTC

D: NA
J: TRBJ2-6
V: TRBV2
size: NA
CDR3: CASSAAGERGANVLTF
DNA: TGTGCCAGCAGTGCTGCAGGGGAAAGGGGGGCCAACGTCCTGACTTTC

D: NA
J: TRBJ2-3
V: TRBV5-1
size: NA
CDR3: CASRTTGDTQYF
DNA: TGCGCCAGCCGCACGACGGGAGATACGCAGTATTTT

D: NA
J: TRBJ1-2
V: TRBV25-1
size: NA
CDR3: CASSAYITGTYGYTF
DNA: TGTGCCAGCAGTGCTTACATAACAGGGACGTATGGCTACACCTTC

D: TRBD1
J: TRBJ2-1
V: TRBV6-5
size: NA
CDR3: CASRRTGTGEQFF
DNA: TGTGCCAGCAGGCGAACCGGGACAGGCGAGCAGTTCTTC

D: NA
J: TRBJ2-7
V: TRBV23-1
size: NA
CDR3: CASSQEKSYEQYF
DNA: TGCGCCAGCAGTCAAGAGAAGTCCTACGAGCAGTACTTC

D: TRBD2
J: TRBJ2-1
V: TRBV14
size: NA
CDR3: CASSPLGLAGGYNEQFF
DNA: TGTGCCAGCAGCCCTCTCGGACTAGCGGGGGGCTACAATGAGCAGTTCTTC

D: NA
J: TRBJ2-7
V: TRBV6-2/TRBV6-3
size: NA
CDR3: CASSLTSFGAEQYF
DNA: TGTGCCAGCAGCCTTACTAGCTTTGGAGCCGAGCAGTACTTC

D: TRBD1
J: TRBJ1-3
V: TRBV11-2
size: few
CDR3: CASSDFRDRGLGNTIYF
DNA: TGTGCCAGCAGCGACTTCCGGGACAGGGGGCTCGGAAACACCATATATTTT

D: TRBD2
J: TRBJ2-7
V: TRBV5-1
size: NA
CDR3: CASSLAAGGYEQYF
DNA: TGCGCCAGCAGCTTGGCAGCGGGGGGCTACGAGCAGTACTTC

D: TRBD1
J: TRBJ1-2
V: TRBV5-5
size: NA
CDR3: CASSNNRGVYGYTF
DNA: TGTGCCAGCAGCAATAACAGGGGGGTCTATGGCTACACCTTC

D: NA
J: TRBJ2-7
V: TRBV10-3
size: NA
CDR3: CAISERGAGEQYF
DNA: TGTGCCATCAGTGAGCGCGGGGCAGGGGAGCAGTACTTC

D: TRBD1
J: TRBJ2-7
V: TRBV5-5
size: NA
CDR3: CASSRPGQGYEQYF
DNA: TGTGCCAGCAGCCGACCGGGACAGGGATACGAGCAGTACTTC

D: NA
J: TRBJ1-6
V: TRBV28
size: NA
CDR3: CASSFRGSNSPLHF
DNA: TGTGCCAGCAGTTTTAGGGGGTCTAATTCACCCCTCCACTTT

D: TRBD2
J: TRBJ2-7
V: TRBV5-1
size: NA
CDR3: CASSSSGTGFYEQYF
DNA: TGCGCCAGCAGTTCCAGCGGGACGGGGTTCTACGAGCAGTACTTC

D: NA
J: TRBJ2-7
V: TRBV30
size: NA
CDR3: CAYKQGWVAGTGEQYF
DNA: TGTGCCTATAAACAGGGGTGGGTAGCGGGGACTGGGGAGCAGTACTTC

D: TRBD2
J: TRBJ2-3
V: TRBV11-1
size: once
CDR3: CASSFGGVADTQYF
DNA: TGTGCCAGCAGCTTTGGGGGGGTCGCAGATACGCAGTATTTT

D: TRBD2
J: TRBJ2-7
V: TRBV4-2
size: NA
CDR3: CASSQGKGLAGREQYF
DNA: TGTGCCAGCAGCCAAGGGAAGGGACTAGCGGGACGAGAGCAGTACTTC

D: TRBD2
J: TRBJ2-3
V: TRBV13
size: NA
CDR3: CASSSRSGRITDTQYF
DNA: TGTGCCAGCAGCTCGCGGAGCGGGAGGATTACAGATACGCAGTATTTT

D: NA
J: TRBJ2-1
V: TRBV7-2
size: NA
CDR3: CASSPLRGLSSYNEQFF
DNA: TGTGCCAGCAGCCCGCTCCGGGGTCTCAGCTCCTACAATGAGCAGTTCTTC

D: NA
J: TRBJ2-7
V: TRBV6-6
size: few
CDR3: CASSPPTASYEQYF
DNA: TGTGCCAGCAGCCCACCGACAGCCTCCTACGAGCAGTACTTC

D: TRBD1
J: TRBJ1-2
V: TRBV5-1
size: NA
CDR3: CASRSQGAGNYGYTF
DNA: TGCGCCAGCAGATCTCAGGGGGCGGGAAATTATGGCTACACCTTC

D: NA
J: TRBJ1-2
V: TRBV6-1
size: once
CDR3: CASSEQGSYGYTF
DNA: TGTGCCAGCAGTGAACAGGGATCGTATGGCTACACCTTC

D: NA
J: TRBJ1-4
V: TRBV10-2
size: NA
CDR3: CASSETGNEKLFF
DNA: TGCGCCAGCAGTGAGACAGGGAATGAAAAACTGTTTTTT

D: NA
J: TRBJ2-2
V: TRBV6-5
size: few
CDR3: CASSIGQLTGELFF
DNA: TGTGCCAGCAGTATAGGACAGCTAACCGGGGAGCTGTTTTTT

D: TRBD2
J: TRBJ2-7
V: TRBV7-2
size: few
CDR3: CASSLQAGGLRYEQYF
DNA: TGTGCCAGCAGCTTACAAGCGGGAGGACTGAGATACGAGCAGTACTTC

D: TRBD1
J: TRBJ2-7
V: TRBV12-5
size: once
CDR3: CASGLEEWDRGNYEQYF
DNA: TGTGCTAGTGGTTTGGAGGAATGGGACAGGGGTAACTACGAGCAGTACTTC